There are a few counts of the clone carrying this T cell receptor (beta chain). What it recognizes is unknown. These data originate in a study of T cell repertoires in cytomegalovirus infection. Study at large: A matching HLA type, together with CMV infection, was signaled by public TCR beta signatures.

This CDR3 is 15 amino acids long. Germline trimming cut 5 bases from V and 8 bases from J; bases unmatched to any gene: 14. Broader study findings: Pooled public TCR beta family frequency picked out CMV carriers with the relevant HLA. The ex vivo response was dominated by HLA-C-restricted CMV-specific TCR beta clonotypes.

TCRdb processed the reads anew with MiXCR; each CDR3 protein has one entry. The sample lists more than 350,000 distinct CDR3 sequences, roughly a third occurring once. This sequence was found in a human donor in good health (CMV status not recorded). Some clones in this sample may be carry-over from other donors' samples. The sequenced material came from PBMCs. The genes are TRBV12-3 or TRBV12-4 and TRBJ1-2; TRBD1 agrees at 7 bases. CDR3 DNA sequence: TGTGCCAGCAGTCCCGGCGGGACAGCCTACGCCGGCTACACCTTC. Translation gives CASSPGGTAYAGYTF.